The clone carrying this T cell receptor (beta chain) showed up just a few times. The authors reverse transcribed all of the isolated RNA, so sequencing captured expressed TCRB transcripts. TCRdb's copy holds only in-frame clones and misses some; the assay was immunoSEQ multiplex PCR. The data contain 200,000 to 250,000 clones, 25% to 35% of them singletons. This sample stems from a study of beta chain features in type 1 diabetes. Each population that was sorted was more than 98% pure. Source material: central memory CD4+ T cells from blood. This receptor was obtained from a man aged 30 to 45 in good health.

The CDR3 loop reads CASSTRGGGQETQYF. As DNA, the CDR3 is TGTGCCAGCAGCACGCGTGGAGGAGGGCAAGAGACCCAGTACTTC. This chain uses TRBV7-9 with TRBJ2-5; D possibly corresponds to TRBD2 (6 bases). This CDR3 is 15 amino acids long. The V end lost 5 bases, the J end lost 2 bases, and 15 bases lay between the germline ends. Germline V gene lookup returns CDR1 SEHNR and CDR2 FQNEAQ (reference sequence).